The 10 T cell receptor beta chains below were found in one sample sequenced in a study of T cell responses to AZD1222 COVID-19 vaccine. Produced via immunoSEQ multiplex PCR; TCRdb's table is partial and in-frame only. The data contain roughly 140,000 clones, 94% of them seen just once; the ten biggest clones take up roughly 1.2%. The specimen was peripheral blood, collected on day 0 of AZD1222 vaccination. All receptors derive from an adult in good health.

The J gene is TRBJ1-6, the V gene TRBV6-5, with a weak D call TRBD1 (5 bases). This CDR3 has 15 residues. The V end was cut by 3 bases, the J end by 6 bases, with 12 bases between. Germline lookup yields CDR1 MNHEY and CDR2 SVGAGI. The CDR3 nucleotides are TGTGCCAGCAGTTATGCGGGGGAAGCTAATTCACCCCTCCACTTT. Translating it yields CASSYAGEANSPLHF.

The V and J genes are TRBV11-3 and TRBJ2-5; TRBD1 or TRBD2 may be the D gene (5 bases each). The V end was cut by 4 bases, the J end by 5 bases, with 17 bases between. The CDR3 has 15 residues. Germline CDR1 SGHNT, CDR2 YENEEA. CDR3 sequence reads: CASSSNEGPRETQYF. The CDR3 DNA sequence: TGTGCCAGCAGCTCCAATGAGGGGCCCCGGGAGACCCAGTACTTC.

The chain uses TRBV7-3 and TRBJ1-2, with 11 bases identical to TRBD1. The CDR3 consists of 13 residues. J lost 8 bases, V lost 3 bases, and 2 bases had no gene match. Per the germline V gene, CDR1 is SGHTA and CDR2 is FQGTGA. CDR3 DNA: TGTGCCAGCAGCTTGGGACAGGGGGACGGCTACACCTTC. Protein product: CASSLGQGDGYTF. Drawing the rest from reference TRBV7-3 and TRBJ1-2, the complete variable domain is GAGVSQTPSNKVTEKGKYVELRCDPISGHTALYWYRQSLGQGPEFLIYFQGTGAADDSGLPNDRFFAVRPEGSVSTLKIQRTERGDSAVYLCASSLGQGDGYTFGSGTRLTVV.

The chain uses TRBV6-5 and TRBJ2-4; 8 nucleotides align to TRBD1. CDR1 and CDR2 from the germline V gene are MNHEY and SVGAGI. The CDR3 loop spans 13 amino acids. The ends lost 7 bases at V and 7 bases at J; junction bases unmatched: 6. CDR3: CASNNRGVNIQYF. In nucleotides, the CDR3 is TGTGCCAGCAATAACAGGGGGGTGAACATTCAGTACTTC.

This clone was observed a few times. The J gene is TRBJ1-5, the V gene TRBV9, with TRBD1 matching 8 bases. With V trimmed by 2 bases and J by 7 bases, 8 bases remained unmatched. The CDR3 covers 15 residues. Germline V gives CDR1 SGDLS, CDR2 YYNGEE. CDR3 bases: TGTGCCAGCAGCGTCGGACAGGGCCCCTTACAGCCCCAGCATTTT. It codes for CASSVGQGPLQPQHF. The entire variable domain, with the rest obtained from reference TRBV9 and TRBJ1-5, is as follows: DSGVTQTPKHLITATGQRVTLRCSPRSGDLSVYWYQQSLDQGLQFLIQYYNGEERAKGNILERFSAQQFPDLHSELNLSSLELGDSALYFCASSVGQGPLQPQHFGDGTRLSIL.

This chain joins TRBV5-1 and TRBJ1-3, with D perhaps matching TRBD1 (6 bases). There are 14 residues in the CDR3. V lost 4 bases to trimming and J lost 4 bases, with 12 bases between them. Germline lookup yields CDR1 SGHRS and CDR2 YFSETQ. This CDR3 is CASSTLGAGNTIYF. In DNA, the CDR3 is TGCGCCAGCAGCACCCTGGGGGCCGGAAACACCATATATTTT.

The rearrangement joins TRBV7-2 to TRBJ1-2; D gene uncertain. The CDR3 totals 13 residues. The germline V gene has CDR1 SGHTA and CDR2 FQGNSA. Between the trimmed V and J ends, which lost 3 bases and 4 bases, there was a span of 9 bases. The CDR3 DNA follows: TGTGCCAGCAGCTTGGACCGATCCTATGGCTACACCTTC. Its translation: CASSLDRSYGYTF.

The chain combines TRBV15 with TRBJ1-2; D may be TRBD1 (6 bases). CDR3 length: 13 amino acids. Trimming took off 5 bases at V and 2 bases at J, with 9 bases between the two ends. CDR1 and CDR2 (germline): LNHNV, YYDKDF (reference sequence). The CDR3 DNA reads TGTGCCACCAGCTCCGACAGGAACTATGGCTACACCTTC. Its protein is CATSSDRNYGYTF.

V is TRBV28 and J is TRBJ2-7, with D possibly TRBD1 on 6 matching bases. Trimming stripped 7 bases from V and 1 base from J, with 17 bases between. Germline assignment: CDR1 MDHEN and CDR2 SYDVKM. This CDR3 is 15 amino acids long. The CDR3 nucleotides read TGTGCCAGCACCCGCGGTGGACAGAATTCCTACGAGCAGTACGTC. Translated: CASTRGGQNSYEQYV.

The chain has TRBV9 and TRBJ2-1; TRBD2 is a possible D gene (5 bases). Germline values: CDR1 SGDLS, CDR2 YYNGEE. This CDR3 has 15 amino acids. V was shortened by 3 bases and J by 7 bases, with 17 bases between the two germline ends. The CDR3 spells CASSAASSPTNEQFF. CDR3 nucleotides: TGTGCCAGCAGCGCTGCTAGCAGCCCTACAAATGAGCAGTTCTTC.